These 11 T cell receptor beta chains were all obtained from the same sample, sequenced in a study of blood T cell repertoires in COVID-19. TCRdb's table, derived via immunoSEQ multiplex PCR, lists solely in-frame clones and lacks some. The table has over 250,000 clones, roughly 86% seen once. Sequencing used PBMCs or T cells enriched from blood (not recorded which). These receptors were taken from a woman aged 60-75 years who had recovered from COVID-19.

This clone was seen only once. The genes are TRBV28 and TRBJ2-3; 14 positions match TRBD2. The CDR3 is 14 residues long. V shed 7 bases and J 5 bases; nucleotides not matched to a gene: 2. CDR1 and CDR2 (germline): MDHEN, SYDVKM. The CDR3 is CASTGTSGGDTQYF. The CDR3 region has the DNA TGTGCCAGCACCGGGACTAGCGGGGGAGATACGCAGTATTTT. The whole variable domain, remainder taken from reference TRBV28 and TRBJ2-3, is DVKVTQSSRYLVKRTGEKVFLECVQDMDHENMFWYRQDPGLGLRLIYFSYDVKMKEKGDIPEGYSVSREKKERFSLILESASTNQTSMYLCASTGTSGGDTQYFGPGTRLTVL.

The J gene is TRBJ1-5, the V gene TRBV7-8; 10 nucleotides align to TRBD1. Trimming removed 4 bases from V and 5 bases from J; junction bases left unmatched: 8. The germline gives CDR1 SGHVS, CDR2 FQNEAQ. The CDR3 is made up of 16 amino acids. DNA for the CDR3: TGTGCCAGCAGCTCCCTAAGACAGGGGGCGGATCAGCCCCAGCATTTT. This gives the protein CASSSLRQGADQPQHF.

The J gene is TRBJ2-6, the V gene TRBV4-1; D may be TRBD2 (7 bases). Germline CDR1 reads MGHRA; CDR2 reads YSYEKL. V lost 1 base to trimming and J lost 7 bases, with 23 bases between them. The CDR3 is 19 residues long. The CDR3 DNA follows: TGCGCCAGCAGCCAAGGGGCCGGGGGGCTCCTTTTGGGAGCCAACGTCCTGACTTTC. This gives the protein CASSQGAGGLLLGANVLTF.

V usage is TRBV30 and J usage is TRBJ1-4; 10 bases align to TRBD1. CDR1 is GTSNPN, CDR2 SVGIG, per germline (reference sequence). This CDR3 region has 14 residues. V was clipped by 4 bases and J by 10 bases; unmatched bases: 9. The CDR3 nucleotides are TGTGCCTGGACCCTCGGGACAGGGGAAGGAAAACTGTTTTTT. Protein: CAWTLGTGEGKLFF.

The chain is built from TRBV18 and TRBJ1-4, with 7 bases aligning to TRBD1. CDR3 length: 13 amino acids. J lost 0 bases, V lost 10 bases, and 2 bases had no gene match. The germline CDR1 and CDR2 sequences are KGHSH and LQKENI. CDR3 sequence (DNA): TGTGCCACCACAGGGGCAACTAATGAAAAACTGTTTTTT. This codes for CATTGATNEKLFF.

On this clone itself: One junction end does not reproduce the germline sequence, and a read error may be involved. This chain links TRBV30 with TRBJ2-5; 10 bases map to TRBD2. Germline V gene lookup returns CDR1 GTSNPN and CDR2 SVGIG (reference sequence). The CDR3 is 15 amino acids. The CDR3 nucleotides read TGTGCCTGGAGTGTACAGGCTAGCGGGGGCCCTAGTTTAAACTTC. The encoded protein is CAWSVQASGGPSLNF. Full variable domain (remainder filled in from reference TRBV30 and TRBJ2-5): SQTIHQWPATLVQPVGSPLSLECTVEGTSNPNLYWYRQAAGRGLQLLFYSVGIGQISSEVPQNLSASRPQDRQFILSSKKLLLSDSGFYLCAWSVQASGGPSLNFGPGTRLLVL.

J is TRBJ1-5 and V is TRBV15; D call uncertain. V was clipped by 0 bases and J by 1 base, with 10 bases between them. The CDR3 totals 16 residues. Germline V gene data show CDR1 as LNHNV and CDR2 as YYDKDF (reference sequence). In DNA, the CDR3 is TGTGCCACCAGCAGAGATAACGAGTGGAGCAATCAGCCCCAGCATTTT. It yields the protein CATSRDNEWSNQPQHF.

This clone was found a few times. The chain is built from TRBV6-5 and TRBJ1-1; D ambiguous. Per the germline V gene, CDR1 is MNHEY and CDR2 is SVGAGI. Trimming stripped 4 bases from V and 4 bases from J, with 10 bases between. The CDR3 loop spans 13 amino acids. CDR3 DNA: TGTGCCAGCAGTTCGTCCCTTTTCACTGAAGCTTTCTTT. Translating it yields CASSSSLFTEAFF.

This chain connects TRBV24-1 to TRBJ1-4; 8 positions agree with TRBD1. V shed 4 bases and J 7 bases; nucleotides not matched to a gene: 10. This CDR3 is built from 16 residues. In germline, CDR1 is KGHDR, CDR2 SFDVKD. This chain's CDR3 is CATSDPMDRAGEKLFF. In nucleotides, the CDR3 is TGTGCCACCAGTGACCCGATGGACAGGGCCGGTGAAAAACTGTTTTTT.

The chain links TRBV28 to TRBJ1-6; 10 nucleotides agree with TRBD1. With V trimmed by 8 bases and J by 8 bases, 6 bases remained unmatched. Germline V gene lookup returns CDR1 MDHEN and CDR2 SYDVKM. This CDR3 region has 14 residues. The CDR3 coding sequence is TGTGCCAGCCTTTTAGGGACAGGGGATTCACCCCTCCACTTT. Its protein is CASLLGTGDSPLHF.

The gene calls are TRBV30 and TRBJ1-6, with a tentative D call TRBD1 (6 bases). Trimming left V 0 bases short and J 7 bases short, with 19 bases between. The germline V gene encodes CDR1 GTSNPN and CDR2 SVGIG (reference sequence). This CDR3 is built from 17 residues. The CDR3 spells CAWSVLGGAKVNSPLHF. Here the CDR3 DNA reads TGTGCCTGGAGTGTACTTGGGGGCGCCAAGGTCAATTCACCCCTCCACTTT. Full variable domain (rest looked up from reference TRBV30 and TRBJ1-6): SQTIHQWPATLVQPVGSPLSLECTVEGTSNPNLYWYRQAAGRGLQLLFYSVGIGQISSEVPQNLSASRPQDRQFILSSKKLLLSDSGFYLCAWSVLGGAKVNSPLHFGNGTRLTVT.